This TCR beta chain stems from a study of cytomegalovirus exposure and HLA in healthy donors (dated by TCRdb to about 2017). For the wider study: An earlier analysis of roughly 500 of the donors reported more than 250 Gb of sequence data and 100 million to 140 million unique TCR beta sequences from approximately 180 million T cells. Roughly 300 gigabases of sequencing data and 78 million or so unique TCR sequences were included in an early release covering roughly 600 HLA-typed donors. Of the 300 to 450 genotyped donors, roughly 80% fell in the genetic ancestry cluster associated with self-reported Caucasian donors. The study aimed to test whether cataloging public T cell receptors could reveal signatures of past pathogen exposure. The study profiled the T cell repertoires of around 700 subjects by immunosequencing and related them to cytomegalovirus serostatus. Along with the approximately 620-subject first cohort, a separate validation cohort of approximately 110 different subjects was used. The study combined high-throughput TCR immunosequencing, statistical association of individual TCRs with disease status, and machine learning to predict cytomegalovirus infection status. A later analysis re-examined previously published TCR beta repertoires from 600 to 700 donors and added high-resolution HLA genotyping to investigate patterns of TCR occurrence. In the later analysis, no new phenotypic data were used to find candidate immune exposures; instead, reliance was placed on TCR beta sequences and their occurrence across donors. An earlier analysis of around 640 of the donors used high-throughput TCR beta sequencing to judge whether each TCR beta V gene segment behaved as functional or pseudogenic. Donor age, sex, ethnicity and CMV serostatus were compiled together with the repertoire data. A later genetic analysis took genome-wide SNP genotypes for about 65% of the 666 donors and used that subset as a discovery cohort. Every discovery cohort repertoire had been produced on one sequencing platform. HLA typing covered class I and class II loci at four-digit resolution. Typing coverage differed by locus: A, B, C, DRB1 and DQB1 were typed in roughly 620-630 donors, DQA1 in roughly 500, DPA1 in some 600, and DPB1 in just under 490. Because of strong linkage in the cohort, five DR-DQ haplotypes were treated as single units for association and clustering. Among several hundred genotyped donors of the cohort, an average of roughly 230,000 unique TCR beta nucleotide sequences was sequenced per donor, of which about 20% were non-productive.

To prepare the library, the immunoSEQ multiplex PCR assay was applied. For the multiplex PCR, a mixture combining 60 forward primers for TCR Vbeta segments and 13 reverse primers for TCR Jbeta segments was used. The CDR3 region of rearranged TCR beta genes was amplified from genomic DNA by a multiplex PCR assay. Amplified TCR beta libraries were sequenced as 87-base-pair reads on the Illumina HiSeq System. The authors' analysis ran thus. A later analysis tallied tens of millions of unique TCR beta chains across the 666 repertoires, and 10 million to 11 million of those chains were shared by two or more donors. Raw reads were error-corrected and collapsed into unique sequences by a nearest-neighbor algorithm in which closely related sequences were merged to remove PCR and sequencing errors. Alignment of CDR3 sequences to IMGT reference sequences was used to assign V, D and J gene segments. For a sequence to be retained, a match of at least six nucleotides was required to both a V gene segment and a J gene segment. A rearrangement was called productive if the CDR3 had no stop codons and remained in frame with V and J, and every other rearrangement was called non-productive. CDR3 was defined according to IMGT convention as the region running from the second conserved V-encoded cysteine to the conserved J-encoded phenylalanine. The earlier analysis of about 590 of the donors excluded sequences that lacked an unambiguous match to a single V gene segment. In an earlier analysis of around 600 of the donors, V segments were called functional above 56.7% productive rearrangements and were called segregating when the between-donor standard deviation exceeded 5%. A statistical classification framework was developed to diagnose cytomegalovirus status using the catalog of TCR beta chain sequences. In a later analysis, TCR nucleotide sequences were compared against IMGT/GENE-DB human TR gene sequences so that V and J genes could be assigned. The TCRdist pipeline was used in a later analysis to assign CDR3 sequences and most-parsimonious VDJ recombination scenarios. In a later analysis, each TCR beta chain was defined by its CDR3 amino acid sequence together with its V-gene family, and reads lacking a unique V-gene family were excluded. As a way to deal with suspected cross-contamination and a sequencing artifact, a later analysis dropped approximately 570 nucleotide sequences that were highly shared and had low generation probability. For each public chain, a later analysis derived a clonal expansion index from normalized ranks of inferred template counts within each repertoire. In a later analysis, generation probabilities were computed with a VDJ recombination model fitted to out-of-frame rearrangements, and the resulting probabilities were checked against IGoR. In a later analysis, hypergeometric tests were used to score TCR-TCR, TCR-HLA and TCR-CMV co-occurrence, with a repertoire-size bias correction applied to TCR pairs. A later analysis estimated false discovery rates by permuting HLA or CMV assignments 20 times. In a later analysis, co-occurring TCRs were grouped using DBSCAN, with TCRdist sequence similarity added in when clustering inside HLA-allele-positive subsets. Repertoires with fewer than 30,000 or more than 120,000 public chains were left out of co-occurrence clustering, as were about 5 repertoires with anomalous nucleotide sharing. TCRdb stores this immuneACCESS table with in-frame sequences only. Part of the clones is absent; in the studies checked, under half of the shortfall reflects unresolved V genes, and no reason is known for the rest. The V and J calls and clone size are taken from that table; D and trimming were inferred from the DNA. This sample is represented by 100,000 to 150,000 clones; about three quarters of them were singletons. Jointly, the top ten make up more than 3% of the sample.

Including cysteine and phenylalanine, the CDR3 has 14 amino acids. Here the CDR3 DNA is all that survives: 42 bases in frame from base 1. CDR1 and CDR2 are drawn from the germline V gene: SGHTA, FQGNSA. V is reduced by 0 bases and J by 1 base, leaving a spacing of 6 bases between them. Paper-wide results and their limitations: A cluster of highly shared sequence variants was judged likely to represent a technical artifact of the sequencing pipeline. HLA typing was unavailable for some donors at each locus, so association tests used only the typed subset. Roughly uniform sequencing depth across donors was assumed in presence/absence analyses, although this assumption may not hold. The cohort was sequenced for TCR beta chains only, and without alpha or paired-chain data the features that could be detected were limited. A total of roughly 160 TCR beta chains were listed by the study as associated with cytomegalovirus. In a later analysis, 16,951 TCR beta sequences were associated with specific HLA alleles at a false discovery rate of 0.05. The earlier analysis of approximately 540 of the donors excluded approximately 15 rarely observed V segments, including chromosome 9 orphons, because counts were too low. Some IMGT-functional V segments, including TRBV6-2 and TRBV6-3, could not be told apart with the 87-base-pair reads, so those segments were excluded. In a later analysis, the rate of TCR association differed among HLA loci, with DRB1 alleles having the most associated TCRs and HLA-C alleles having the fewest. Strong co-occurrence of HLA alleles, especially DR and DQ, made assigning TCR associations to individual alleles difficult. A further reported finding was that TCR beta sequences accurately predicted the HLA-A and HLA-B alleles for most subjects in the first cohort. Most TCR sequences were observed very rarely across donors, whereas some public TCRs were present in many individuals. For the cohort, immune exposure information was limited to CMV serostatus. A later genetic analysis associated a missense DCLRE1C variant with V-gene and J-gene trimming of TCR beta chains, and an independent cohort replicated the association. Correlated functional status among segregating V segments might be attributable to linkage disequilibrium, but an unknown experimental factor could not be ruled out. A later analysis reported that several top co-occurrence clusters appeared linked to parvovirus B19, influenza, CMV and Epstein-Barr virus. A few of the identified cytomegalovirus-associated TCR beta chains were confirmed in vitro to be specific for cytomegalovirus antigens. Most CMV-associated TCR beta chains appeared to be HLA-restricted in a later analysis, and the HLA associations seemed to be driven largely by CMV exposure. According to the authors, the approach could potentially be generalized to other disease states and immunological phenotypes. In a later analysis, HLA-associated TCR beta chains were found to be more clonally expanded and to have lower generation probabilities than equally common non-associated chains. The classifier was reported to diagnose cytomegalovirus status with high specificity and sensitivity in both the original and validation cohorts. According to a later genetic analysis, donors in an Asian-associated ancestry cluster had fewer N-insertions in productive TCRs than the approximately 650-donor mean. An earlier analysis of 450 to 750 of the donors showed that most TCR beta V segments appeared in productive rearrangements either about 87% or about 30% of the time, which broadly matched IMGT annotations.

The cohort was made up of around 720 healthy bone marrow donors. Cohort members were all nominally healthy when sampled, although unrecorded immune exposures were likely present. The donor was CMV seronegative and was included in the group of hundreds of seronegative cohort members. A peripheral blood sample was collected from each donor, and TCR beta sequencing was performed on peripheral blood mononuclear cells. The Qiagen DNeasy Blood Extraction Kit was used to extract genomic DNA from the blood cell samples. A word on this clone: Its antigen is not yet known. It has no much larger one-base neighbor in the sample; base qualities were not kept.

The material sequenced was PBMCs. This clonotype was obtained from a man in his thirties or forties in good health and CMV-seronegative. Rearrangement joined TRBV7-2 to TRBJ1-1, with a tentative D gene TRBD1 over 5 matching bases. Here is the DNA: TGTGCCAGCAGCTTAGCCCAGGGGAACACTGAAGCTTTCTTT. This codes for CASSLAQGNTEAFF. Joined to the reference TRBV7-2 and TRBJ1-1 proteins, this CDR3 gives the full variable domain: GAGVSQSPSNKVTEKGKDVELRCDPISGHTALYWYRQSLGQGLEFLIYFQGNSAPDKSGLPSDRFSAERTGGSVSTLTIQRTQQEDSAVYLCASSLAQGNTEAFFGQGTRLTVV.